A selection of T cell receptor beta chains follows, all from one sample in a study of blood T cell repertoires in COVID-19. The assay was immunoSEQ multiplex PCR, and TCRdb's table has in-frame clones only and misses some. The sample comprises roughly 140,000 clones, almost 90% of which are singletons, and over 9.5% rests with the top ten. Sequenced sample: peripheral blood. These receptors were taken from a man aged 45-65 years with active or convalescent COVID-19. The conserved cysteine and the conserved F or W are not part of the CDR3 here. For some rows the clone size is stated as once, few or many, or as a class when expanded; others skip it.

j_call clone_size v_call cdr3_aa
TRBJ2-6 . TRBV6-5 ASSYQGGANVLT
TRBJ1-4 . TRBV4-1 ASSYDRGNEKLF
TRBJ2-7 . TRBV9 ASSAQLAGGPYEQY
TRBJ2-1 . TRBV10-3 AISESSSSYNEQF
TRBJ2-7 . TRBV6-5 ASRPGLQHHYEQY
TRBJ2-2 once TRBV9 ASSAGPGQYDAGELF
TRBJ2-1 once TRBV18 ASSPPTSGGNEQF
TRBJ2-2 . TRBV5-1 ASSLIAGASSGELF
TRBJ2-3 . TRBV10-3 AISRGTGRSTDTQY
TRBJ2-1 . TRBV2 ASSEESGAYNEQF
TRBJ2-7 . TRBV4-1 ASSQEWFAAGRPYEQY
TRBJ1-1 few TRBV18 ASSPIGDTEAF
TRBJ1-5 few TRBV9 ASSVGGGAAQPQH
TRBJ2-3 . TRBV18 ASSPLETTDTQY
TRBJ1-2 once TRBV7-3 ASSLYGGGYT
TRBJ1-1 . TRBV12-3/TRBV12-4 ASSQGATEAF
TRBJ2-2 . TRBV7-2 ASSPTSLNTGELF
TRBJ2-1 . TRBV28 ASSNKDRVNEQF
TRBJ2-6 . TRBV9 ASSVPAGANVLT
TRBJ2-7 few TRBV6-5 ASNTYGIYSEQY
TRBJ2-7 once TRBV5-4 ASSLLGLAGVKNEQY
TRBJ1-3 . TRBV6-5 ASRSGQNSGNTIY
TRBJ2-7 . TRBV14 ASSPGGGIRTQY
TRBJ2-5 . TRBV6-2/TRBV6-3 ASSYEVGTQY
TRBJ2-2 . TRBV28 ASSHPTSNPGELF
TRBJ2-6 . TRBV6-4 ASSGGQGGSGANVLT
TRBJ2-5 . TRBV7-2 ASSFVGGGSQETQY
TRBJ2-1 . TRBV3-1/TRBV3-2 ASSQAASWAGEQF
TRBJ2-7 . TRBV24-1 ATSDSGTLSYEQY
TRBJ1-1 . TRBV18 ASSPEQGRNTEAF
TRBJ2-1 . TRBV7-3 ASSPFGTGDNEQF
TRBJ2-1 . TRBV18 ASSTNRDSEQF
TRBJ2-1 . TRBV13 ASSLVKREGRRNEQF